The T cell receptor beta chain under discussion was sequenced for a study of Ad26.COV2.S vaccination and SARS-CoV-2 variants. Study as a whole: Enrolled in COV1001, the donor was in the Ad26.COV2.S trial arm, which received the vaccine.

Only in-frame clones appear in the TCRdb table, and some are missing; sequencing was by immunoSEQ multiplex PCR. The table includes some 480,000 clones, around 90% detected once. Treatment of the sample: about 20 received Ad26.COV2.S at low or high dose, single or two shots; about five received placebo; per-sample allocation not given. Sampling took place 63 days after the first vaccine or placebo injection. This CDR3 has 12 residues. Per germline, CDR1 MDHEN and CDR2 SYDVKM. The germline V and J ends were trimmed by 6 bases and 7 bases, with 12 bases remaining between them. The genes are TRBV28 and TRBJ2-5; D remains unclear. This TCR was recovered from a person aged 18 to 65 who received the Ad26.COV2.S COVID-19 vaccine or a placebo. Specimen: peripheral blood, collected in a trial of Ad26.COV2.S vaccine versus placebo. The CDR3 region has the DNA TGTGCCAGCAGCTTCCCGGGCGGGACCCAGTACTTC. This translates into CASSFPGGTQYF.